The 8 T cell receptor beta chains reported below all come from one sample, sequenced in a study of blood T cell repertoires in COVID-19. Method: immunoSEQ multiplex PCR; TCRdb's copy keeps in-frame clones and lacks some. The table has 150,000 to 200,000 clones, approximately 81% seen once. Source material: peripheral blood. The source is a woman in her fifties or sixties with COVID-19, enrolled during active disease.

This rearrangement joins TRBV6-6 to TRBJ2-3; D is unclear. Germline V gives CDR1 MNHNY, CDR2 SVGAGI (reference sequence). With 7 bases removed from V and 0 bases from J, the gap between germline ends came to 14 bases. The CDR3 has 15 residues. DNA of the CDR3: TGTGCCAGCACCTCCTTTGATCTAAGCACAGATACGCAGTATTTT. Its translation: CASTSFDLSTDTQYF.

The chain uses TRBV10-3 and TRBJ2-2; 8 bases are a match to TRBD2. Germline values: CDR1 ENHRY, CDR2 SYGVKD. The length of the CDR3 is 14 residues. After removal of 11 bases from V and 1 base from J, the junction contained 6 bases not matched to a gene. This chain's CDR3 is CALRAGENTGELFF. The CDR3 nucleotides read TGTGCCCTACGAGCGGGGGAGAACACCGGGGAGCTGTTTTTT.

The chain couples TRBV27 to TRBJ2-7; TRBD2 aligns across 10 bases. The germline V gene has CDR1 MNHEY and CDR2 SMNVEV (reference sequence). J lost 7 bases, V lost 5 bases, and 8 bases had no gene match. CDR3 length equals 14 residues. CDR3: CASSPSGGAGEQYF. The CDR3, as DNA: TGTGCCAGCAGTCCTAGCGGGGGAGCCGGGGAGCAGTACTTC.

The chain recombines TRBV9 with TRBJ1-3; D gene uncertain. Germline V lookup: CDR1 SGDLS, CDR2 YYNGEE. Trimming left V 5 bases short and J 0 bases short, with 12 bases between. This CDR3 spans 15 amino acids. The CDR3 protein is CASSYYLGSGNTIYF. DNA for the CDR3: TGTGCCAGCAGTTACTACCTGGGCTCTGGAAACACCATATATTTT.

The rearrangement links TRBV6-1 to TRBJ2-3, with D possibly TRBD1 on 6 matching bases. The germline CDR1 and CDR2 sequences are MNHNS and SASEGT. The CDR3 has 16 amino acids. V shed 4 bases and J shed 0 bases, with 14 bases lying between them. CDR3 in amino acids: CASSGGLFMSTDTQYF. The CDR3 nucleotides read TGTGCCAGCAGTGGGGGGCTTTTTATGAGCACAGATACGCAGTATTTT.

This clone was detected only a few times. The chain carries TRBV30 and TRBJ2-3; perhaps TRBD1 as D (5 bases). Germline V gives CDR1 GTSNPN, CDR2 SVGIG (reference sequence). V was cut by 8 bases and J by 4 bases, with 25 bases left in between. The CDR3 is made up of 16 amino acids. Written as DNA, the CDR3 is TGTGCCCGAAAGGACGTAAGGGGTACGGGTTCAGATACGCAGTATTTT. Translation: CARKDVRGTGSDTQYF.

The V call is TRBV5-1, the J call TRBJ1-4; a possible D gene is TRBD1 (6 bases). CDR3 length: 14 amino acids. The ends were cut back, 4 bases at V and 5 bases at J, with 12 bases in the middle. Germline values: CDR1 SGHRS, CDR2 YFSETQ. CDR3 nucleotides: TGCGCCAGCAGCCTCGGGACACCAAATGAAAAACTGTTTTTT. This translates into CASSLGTPNEKLFF.

The V call is TRBV19, the J call TRBJ2-7; D is unclear. The CDR3 is made up of 13 amino acids. Germline V lookup: CDR1 LNHDA, CDR2 SQIVND (reference sequence). V lost 2 bases and J lost 3, with 8 bases in between. The CDR3 loop is CASSISQNYEQYF. The CDR3 DNA reads as TGTGCCAGTAGTATATCACAGAACTACGAGCAGTACTTC.